Sequencing of this TCR beta chain was carried out in a study of siplizumab effects on memory and regulatory T cells. Study observations and caveats: In controls, under 30% of mappable alloreactive CD4+ clones were Treg-derived on average, versus about 69% with siplizumab. Contribution to the alloresponse seemed major for naive T cells, which also seemed more diverse than memory cells. The suppressive capacity of proliferating Tregs from siplizumab cultures remained unconfirmed. It was not possible to assign a naive or memory phenotype to roughly 80-95% of proliferating CD4+ or CD8+ clones.

The data were produced by immunoSEQ multiplex PCR, yet TCRdb's version contains in-frame clones alone and is incomplete. The sample shows approximately 100,000 clones, approximately 90% of them seen only once. This clone was observed a few times. The antigen is undetermined. Sequenced sample: Tregs sorted from blood. This TCR was recovered from a human donor in good health.

CDR3: CASKERLIDNEQFF. The CDR3 DNA reads TGTGCCAGCAAGGAGCGACTAATAGACAATGAGCAGTTCTTC. The chain recombines TRBV2 with TRBJ2-1; possible D gene TRBD2, 5 bases. Deletions cut 7 bases from V and 5 bases from J, with 15 bases between. The CDR3 is made up of 14 amino acids. CDR1 and CDR2 from the germline V gene are SNHLY and FYNNEI.